Following are 9 T cell receptor beta chains from one sample sequenced in a study of T cell responses to AZD1222 COVID-19 vaccine. Clones were read by immunoSEQ multiplex PCR, and TCRdb kept only the in-frame ones, dropping some. The sample has over 65,000 clones, roughly 90% seen once. The sample was peripheral blood, taken 28 days after the second AZD1222 dose. These receptors came from an adult who received the AZD1222 COVID-19 vaccine.

The rearrangement joins TRBV19 to TRBJ2-1, with 11 positions matching TRBD2. CDR1 and CDR2 from the germline V gene are LNHDA and SQIVND (reference sequence). Unmatched junction bases numbered 10, after V lost 7 bases and J lost 2 bases. The CDR3 runs 17 residues. As DNA, the CDR3 is TGTGCCAGTACCCCAGGGAGTAGCGGGAGGGCCTACAATGAGCAGTTCTTC. It translates to CASTPGSSGRAYNEQFF.

The chain carries TRBV10-1 and TRBJ2-1; 7 bases are shared with TRBD1. From germline, CDR1 is WNHNN and CDR2 SYGVQD (reference sequence). Trimming removed 7 bases from V and 8 bases from J; junction bases left unmatched: 8. The CDR3 contains 13 residues. The CDR3 is CASTSEGADEQFF. The CDR3 region has the DNA TGCGCCAGCACCTCCGAGGGGGCGGATGAGCAGTTCTTC.

The chain couples TRBV11-2 to TRBJ2-5; 7 nucleotides agree with TRBD2. The J call may be mistaken, given a closer DNA end match to TRBJ2-7. The CDR3 totals 15 residues. The germline V gene has CDR1 SGHAT and CDR2 FQNNGV. The CDR3 nucleotides are TGTGCCAGCAGCATCCGAGCTAGCGGAAACTACGAGCAGTACTTC. Amino acid sequence: CASSIRASGNYEQYF.

J is TRBJ1-2 and V is TRBV9; D uncertain. Per germline, CDR1 SGDLS and CDR2 YYNGEE. Trimming removed 0 bases at V and 5 bases at J, with 11 bases between. The CDR3 covers 14 residues. The CDR3 loop reads CASSVGASGYGYTF. As DNA, the CDR3 is TGTGCCAGCAGCGTAGGGGCGAGCGGGTATGGCTACACCTTC. Full variable domain (outside the CDR3, taken from reference TRBV9 and TRBJ1-2): DSGVTQTPKHLITATGQRVTLRCSPRSGDLSVYWYQQSLDQGLQFLIQYYNGEERAKGNILERFSAQQFPDLHSELNLSSLELGDSALYFCASSVGASGYGYTFGSGTRLTVV.

The rearrangement joins TRBV18 to TRBJ2-5; 7 nucleotides match TRBD1. Trimming cost V 6 bases and J 3 bases; bases outside gene matches: 7. The germline V gene encodes CDR1 KGHSH and CDR2 LQKENI. There are 14 residues in the CDR3. The CDR3 here is CASSSGTVKETQYF. The CDR3 DNA is TGTGCCAGCTCGTCCGGGACAGTTAAAGAGACCCAGTACTTC.

The rearrangement links TRBV10-2 to TRBJ2-7, with 9 nucleotides matching TRBD2. This CDR3 has 15 residues. With 0 bases clipped from V and 2 bases from J, the junction kept 2 bases outside the gene matches. The germline CDR1 and CDR2 sequences are WSHSY and SAAADI. The CDR3 reads CASSESGGRAYEQYF. For the CDR3, the DNA is TGCGCCAGCAGTGAGTCTGGCGGGAGGGCCTACGAGCAGTACTTC.

The chain has TRBV5-6 and TRBJ2-1, with 13 bases aligning to TRBD2. The J segment lost 1 base and the V segment lost 4 bases, leaving 8 bases of the junction unmatched. This CDR3 is 18 amino acids long. From germline, CDR1 is SGHDT and CDR2 YYEEEE. CDR3 loop: CASSAGLAGERSYNEQFF. CDR3 nucleotide sequence: TGTGCCAGCAGCGCCGGACTAGCGGGAGAAAGGTCCTACAATGAGCAGTTCTTC. Supplemented by reference TRBV5-6 and TRBJ2-1, the full variable domain reads DAGVTQSPTHLIKTRGQQVTLRCSPKSGHDTVSWYQQALGQGPQFIFQYYEEEERQRGNFPDRFSGHQFPNYSSELNVNALLLGDSALYLCASSAGLAGERSYNEQFFGPGTRLTVL.

By proportion, this clone is medium-sized. This chain uses TRBV2 with TRBJ2-7; possibly TRBD2 for D (5 bases). Germline values: CDR1 SNHLY, CDR2 FYNNEI. The CDR3 extends over 11 amino acids. The V end was cut by 8 bases, the J end by 4 bases, with 9 bases between. DNA for the CDR3: TGTGCCAGCGGTCGGGAATACGAGCAGTACTTC. This sequence encodes CASGREYEQYF.

The rearrangement uses TRBV7-9 and TRBJ2-1; the match to TRBD2 covers 7 bases. Germline V gives CDR1 SEHNR, CDR2 FQNEAQ (reference sequence). The CDR3 extends over 14 amino acids. J lost 8 bases, V lost 2 bases, and 6 bases had no gene match. The CDR3 bases are TGTGCCAGCAGCTTAACGACTAGCTCCCATGAGCAGTTCTTC. Translating it yields CASSLTTSSHEQFF.